The T cell receptor (beta chain) described here comes from a study of identical twins. Study findings and constraints: The abundant beta clonotypes from cord blood had fewer insertions, and memory repertoires had none of this. Invariant MAIT and iNKT cells may have partly biased zero-insertion analyses. Cross-sectional statistics underpinned the conclusions; the same donors were not followed.

This clonotype showed up many times. Its antigen remains unknown. MiXCR, run by TCRdb on the 5' RACE reads, gives a single entry per CDR3 protein. The sample shows some 240,000 distinct CDR3 sequences, 6.5% to 9.5% of them seen only once. This CDR3 is 16 amino acids long. The V gene end was trimmed by 4 bases and the J gene end by 0 bases; junction bases not matched to a gene: 5. The germline V gene has CDR1 ENHRY and CDR2 SYGVKD. Another study also made use of these data, one on yellow fever vaccine responses in identical twins. That source adds: Convergence reportedly seemed to mark part of the twins' vaccine T cell response, with personalization marking the rest.

The sample taken for sequencing was CD8+ T cells sorted from blood. The sequence came from a woman aged 18-30 years in good health. The chain combines TRBV10-3 with TRBJ2-7; TRBD1 agrees at 11 bases. Written as DNA, the CDR3 is TGTGCCATCAGTGTAATCGGGACAGGGGGCTCCTACGAGCAGTACTTC. Its protein product is CAISVIGTGGSYEQYF.